This record concerns one T cell receptor (beta chain) sequence. The antigen is undetermined. 5'RACE template switching produced TCR cDNA carrying a universal primer site and UMIs. A single record per CDR3 protein comes from TCRdb applying MiXCR to the 5' RACE reads. Of about 580,000 distinct CDR3 sequences in the sample, around a sixth are singletons; the top ten hold approximately 15%. This sample was taken from a study of T cells after yellow fever vaccination. Study outcomes and limitations: Clonotypes found in both CD4 and CD8 compartments made up a small share. The secondary response was weaker but peaked faster, day 5 versus 15.

The CDR3 has 12 amino acids. V gave up 10 bases and J gave up 6 bases, with 14 bases separating them. Germline V lookup: CDR1 MGHRA, CDR2 YSYEKL. The sequenced sample was PBMCs, obtained around 5 days after the first yellow fever vaccination. The chain links TRBV4-1 to TRBJ2-3; maybe TRBD1 (5 bases). The TCR comes from a man between 18 and 35 years old who received the YFV17D yellow fever vaccine. CDR3 coding DNA: TGCGCCATTCCAGGGCCTGGGGATACGCAGTATTTT. Residues: CAIPGPGDTQYF.